This T cell receptor (beta chain) was observed in a study of cytomegalovirus exposure and HLA in healthy donors. Unrecorded immune exposures were likely, despite nominal health at sampling. Researchers ran the PCR with 60 Vbeta and 13 Jbeta primers. Sequenced by immunoSEQ multiplex PCR; TCRdb stores in-frame clones only, minus some. The table includes 150,000 to 180,000 clones, 70% to 80% detected once. Germline CDR1 SGHNT, CDR2 YYREEE (reference sequence). The CDR3 is made up of 15 amino acids. Trimming shortened V by 6 bases and J by 7 bases, and 19 bases separated the two germline ends. The TCR was taken from a man aged 25 to 40 in good health and CMV-seropositive. The sample was PBMCs. The J gene is TRBJ2-2, the V gene TRBV5-4, with D perhaps TRBD1 (6 bases). The CDR3 sequence: CASTPQTGIGGELFF. For the CDR3, the DNA is TGTGCCAGCACTCCGCAAACAGGGATTGGCGGGGAGCTGTTTTTT.